Presented here are 15 T cell receptor beta chains from one specimen sequenced in a study of graft-versus-host responses after intestinal transplantation (TCRdb year 2021). The library came from the immunoSEQ multiplex PCR assay. TCRdb stores this immuneACCESS table with in-frame sequences only. Part of the clones is absent; in the studies checked, under half of the shortfall reflects unresolved V genes, and no reason is known for the rest. The sample table holds tens of thousands of clones, of which about 55% were seen once. The leading ten clones occupy 1% of the sample. The time point label, as the study defines it: cells obtained before transplantation from donor or recipient. The source was alloreactive CD4+ T cells from a mixed lymphocyte reaction culture, collected before intestinal transplant. Sample cell subset or site, as interpreted from the label and publication: CFSE-low proliferating T cells sorted from roughly six-day pre-transplant mixed lymphocyte reaction (GvH or HvG direction). The receptors derive from a human patient who received an intestinal transplant.

The J gene is TRBJ2-7, the V gene TRBV2; TRBD1 is a possible D gene (5 bases). The CDR3 is made up of 13 amino acids. The germline V gene has CDR1 SNHLY and CDR2 FYNNEI. Trimming shortened V by 3 bases and J by 1 base, and 7 bases separated the two germline ends. This CDR3 reads CASSDQGSYEQYF. In DNA, the CDR3 is TGTGCCAGCAGTGATCAGGGTTCCTACGAGCAGTACTTC.

The rearrangement links TRBV6-5 to TRBJ1-4, with 7 bases identical to TRBD1. The germline V gene encodes CDR1 MNHEY and CDR2 SVGAGI. This CDR3 is built from 12 residues. J lost 10 bases, V lost 5 bases, and 4 bases had no gene match. Written as DNA, the CDR3 is TGTGCCAGCAGTGCTCAGGGGGGAAAACTGTTTTTT. It is translated as CASSAQGGKLFF.

This clone was recorded a few times. The chain couples TRBV6-5 to TRBJ1-1; D is uncertain. Deletions cut 0 bases from V and 4 bases from J, with 9 bases between. Germline CDR1 is MNHEY and CDR2 is SVGAGI. This CDR3 is built from 14 residues. The CDR3 DNA follows: TGTGCCAGCAGTTACTCCGAGGGAATCACTGAAGCTTTCTTT. It encodes CASSYSEGITEAFF.

J is TRBJ1-3 and V is TRBV6-6; 10 bases fit TRBD1. Germline-derived CDR1 and CDR2 are MNHNY and SVGAGI (reference sequence). The CDR3 is 15 residues long. V lost 4 bases to trimming and J lost 7 bases; unmatched junction nucleotides: 7. The DNA for the CDR3 is TGTGCCAGCAGTTTTGACAGGGGGCGAGGGAACACCATATATTTT. The encoded protein is CASSFDRGRGNTIYF.

This clone was found a few times. This rearrangement joins TRBV18 to TRBJ1-5; no reliable D call. The germline V gene has CDR1 KGHSH and CDR2 LQKENI. V lost 2 bases to trimming and J lost 3 bases, with 8 bases between them. CDR3 length: 14 amino acids. The CDR3 sequence is CASSPLGLNQPQHF. DNA for the CDR3: TGTGCCAGCTCACCATTGGGCCTCAATCAGCCCCAGCATTTT.

The V and J genes are TRBV7-9 and TRBJ2-1; a possible D gene is TRBD2 (6 bases). This CDR3 is built from 15 residues. Germline V gene lookup returns CDR1 SEHNR and CDR2 FQNEAQ (reference sequence). The V end was cut by 3 bases, the J end by 10 bases, with 19 bases between. The CDR3 sequence is CASSFVGTPNGEQFF. In DNA form, the CDR3 reads TGTGCCAGCAGCTTCGTCGGGACTCCCAACGGGGAGCAGTTCTTC. The full variable domain, its missing parts supplied by reference TRBV7-9 and TRBJ2-1, is DTGVSQNPRHKITKRGQNVTFRCDPISEHNRLYWYRQTLGQGPEFLTYFQNEAQLEKSRLLSDRFSAERPKGSFSTLEIQRTEQGDSAMYLCASSFVGTPNGEQFFGPGTRLTVL.

The gene calls are TRBV2 and TRBJ1-1; maybe TRBD1 (6 bases). The CDR3 has 16 amino acids. Trimming removed 6 bases from V and 2 bases from J, with 19 bases in between. From germline, CDR1 is SNHLY and CDR2 FYNNEI. The CDR3 region has the DNA TGTGCCAGCAGAGACCTTGAAGGACAGAAAAACACTGAAGCTTTCTTT. Translating gives CASRDLEGQKNTEAFF.

This clone was seen a handful of times. This sequence joins TRBV5-1 and TRBJ2-3; D perhaps matches TRBD2 (6 bases). Germline V gene data show CDR1 as SGHRS and CDR2 as YFSETQ. This CDR3 has 15 residues. Deletions cut 0 bases from V and 7 bases from J, with 15 bases between. CDR3 protein: CASSLGLTSLHTQYF. CDR3 DNA sequence: TGCGCCAGCAGCTTGGGCCTGACTAGTTTGCATACGCAGTATTTT.

This clone was seen more than once but under ten times. This chain uses TRBV29-1 with TRBJ2-2; D perhaps matches TRBD2 (6 bases). Germline V gene data show CDR1 as SQVTM and CDR2 as ANQGSEA. This CDR3 has 15 residues. Trimming shortened V by 4 bases and J by 5 bases, and 17 bases separated the two germline ends. The CDR3 bases are TGCAGCGTTGGGACTCATGTGGGGACTACCGGGGAGCTGTTTTTT. Protein: CSVGTHVGTTGELFF.

This clone has only a few counts. The gene calls are TRBV5-1 and TRBJ1-1; 7 nucleotides line up with TRBD1. J gave up 4 bases and V 1 base, and 1 base lay outside the gene matches. Germline CDR1 is SGHRS and CDR2 is YFSETQ. The CDR3 sequence is 13 residues long. The CDR3 bases are TGCGCCAGCAGCTTGACAGGGGTCACTGAAGCTTTCTTT. This translates into CASSLTGVTEAFF.

This clone was found a few times. The chain is built from TRBV9 and TRBJ2-3, with TRBD2 matching 15 bases. V was clipped by 2 bases and J by 6 bases; unmatched bases: 4. The CDR3 has 16 residues. Per germline, CDR1 SGDLS and CDR2 YYNGEE. The CDR3 spells CASSVGLAGGRDTQYF. CDR3 DNA sequence: TGTGCCAGCAGCGTTGGACTAGCGGGAGGGAGGGATACGCAGTATTTT.

A few counts support this clone. V is TRBV10-1 and J is TRBJ1-3, with TRBD1 matching 7 bases. Germline loops: CDR1 WNHNN, CDR2 SYGVQD (reference sequence). Unmatched junction bases numbered 3, after V lost 5 bases and J lost 2 bases. The CDR3 is 14 amino acids. CDR3 in DNA: TGCGCCAGCAGTCCGGGACAGCCTGGAAACACCATATATTTT. Amino acids: CASSPGQPGNTIYF.

The chain is built from TRBV9 and TRBJ2-5, with D maybe TRBD2 (6 bases). Per germline, CDR1 SGDLS and CDR2 YYNGEE. The V end lost 5 bases, the J end lost 1 base, and 15 bases lay between the germline ends. CDR3 length: 15 residues. In DNA, the CDR3 is TGTGCCAGCAGGGGCGGTCCCGGGGGCCAAGAGACCCAGTACTTC. This translates into CASRGGPGGQETQYF.

This clone turned up a few times. The V gene is TRBV28, the J gene TRBJ2-2; no firm D call. This CDR3 has 13 residues. Between the trimmed V and J ends, which lost 8 bases and 0 bases, there was a span of 7 bases. Germline V gives CDR1 MDHEN, CDR2 SYDVKM. In DNA form, the CDR3 reads TGTGCCAGCCTAGTTTCGAACACCGGGGAGCTGTTTTTT. Translation: CASLVSNTGELFF.

This clone has a single count. The chain couples TRBV9 to TRBJ2-3; 8 nucleotides agree with TRBD2. CDR3 length equals 15 residues. Per germline, CDR1 SGDLS and CDR2 YYNGEE. With V trimmed by 3 bases and J by 3 bases, 6 bases remained unmatched. In DNA form, the CDR3 reads TGTGCCAGCAGCGGAAGGGCGGGAGGAACAGATACGCAGTATTTT. It specifies CASSGRAGGTDTQYF.